The clone carrying this TCR beta chain has a count of ten or more. As yet, its antigen is unknown. TCRdb re-called the 5' RACE reads through MiXCR, storing one row per CDR3 protein. The table has more than 110,000 distinct CDR3 sequences, about 8% seen once. Germline-derived CDR1 and CDR2 are ENHRY and SYGVKD. The V end was cut by 10 bases, the J end by 2 bases, with 17 bases between. This CDR3 has 14 amino acids. This sample is drawn from a study of CD8 T cells in ankylosing spondylitis. Study observations and caveats: As for the disease-linked clones, they showed a CD8+ phenotype and occurred at relatively low frequencies in peripheral blood. Seemingly distinctive of ankylosing spondylitis blood was a TCR beta motif formed by eight highly homologous variants.

The source of this sequence is a male donor with ankylosing spondylitis. Source material: synovial fluid, either unsorted or a sorted T cell fraction (not recorded which). This sequence joins TRBV10-3 and TRBJ1-2; the D is unclear. CDR3 in amino acids: CATTYGDMNYGYTF. CDR3 coding DNA: TGTGCCACCACATATGGGGATATGAACTATGGCTACACCTTC.